A selection of T cell receptor beta chains follows, all from one sample in a study of shared clonotypes between healthy human individuals. TCRdb's copy holds only in-frame clones and misses some; the assay was immunoSEQ multiplex PCR. The table records approximately 2.3 million clones, approximately 93% of them present only once. The specimen sequenced was naive CD4+ T cells from PBMCs. Receptors originate from a man between 18 and 29 years old in good health. Some clones in this sample may be carry-over from other donors' samples. CDR3s include the opening cysteine and the closing phenylalanine or tryptophan. Clone sizes are given selectively: once, few, many, or a class where the clone is expanded.

>TRBJ1-5|TRBV4-1|NA
CASSQVYRGYSNQPQHF
>TRBJ1-2|TRBV27|NA
CATSEVFDGGGYTF
>TRBJ2-5|TRBV7-3|NA
CASSLTSGGRGLETQYF
>TRBJ2-1|TRBV27|once
CASRGLAAPLEQFF
>TRBJ2-3|TRBV6-5|NA
CASSYRSGGTDTQYF
>TRBJ2-1|TRBV7-2|NA
CASSSQSGSNEQFF
>TRBJ1-2|TRBV10-3|NA
CAISGGQGQNYGYTF
>TRBJ2-3|TRBV9|NA
CASSAAPQARGDTQYF
>TRBJ2-6|TRBV5-1|NA
CASSLSPIASGANVLTF
>TRBJ2-3|TRBV19|NA
CASSMTSGKSDTQYF
>TRBJ1-2|TRBV28|NA
CASSFRGGGYTF
>TRBJ2-5|TRBV25-1|NA
CASQLIETQYF
>TRBJ1-2|TRBV5-4|NA
CASSSPGQGNYGYTF
>TRBJ2-7|TRBV5-4|NA
CASTTYPSGHEQYF
>TRBJ1-2|TRBV18|NA
CASSPALDPYGYTF
>TRBJ2-3|TRBV5-1|NA
CASSLADTTDTQYF
>TRBJ1-1|TRBV10-1|once
CASSAGRTNTEAFF
>TRBJ1-5|TRBV28|NA
CASSKTGSRTPQHF
>TRBJ2-4|TRBV6-5|NA
CASSYSSGEDIQYF
>TRBJ2-2|TRBV28|NA
CASTGGGTPNTGELFF
>TRBJ1-2|TRBV28|NA
CASSLRIDGGYTF
>TRBJ2-3|TRBV7-3|once
CASSLIPGPTDTQYF
>TRBJ2-7|TRBV15|NA
CATSRDQHPGGHEQYF
>TRBJ2-1|TRBV9|NA
CASSAQTSGAYNEQFF
>TRBJ1-4|TRBV18|NA
CASSPGMANEKLFF
>TRBJ2-1|TRBV6-4|NA
CACTIGVGSYNEQFF
>TRBJ2-5|TRBV2|NA
CASTASETQYF
>TRBJ2-5|TRBV7-3|NA
CASSLGAERGETQYF
>TRBJ1-1|TRBV4-2|NA
CASRQTGRNTEAFF
>TRBJ1-2|TRBV6-5|NA
CASSQDRESYGYTF
>TRBJ2-1|TRBV29-1|NA
CSMRTGDYNEQFF
>TRBJ2-7|TRBV28|NA
CASNLPGRKSYEQYF
>TRBJ1-2|TRBV11-1|NA
CASSFNQGYGYTF
>TRBJ1-5|TRBV7-9|NA
CASRHRVQFRGNQPQHF
>TRBJ2-3|TRBV7-9|NA
CASLGEDTQYF
>TRBJ2-5|TRBV6-4|NA
CARISRDSQETQYF
>TRBJ1-3|TRBV10-1|once
CASTGRRGALGNTIYF
>TRBJ1-2|TRBV19|NA
CASSIGAGSYGYTF
>TRBJ1-1|TRBV5-4|NA
CASSQTVNTEAFF
>TRBJ1-2|TRBV5-1|NA
CASSLGQQGYYGYTF
>TRBJ2-1|TRBV5-4|NA
CASSLGGRSSYNEQFF
>TRBJ2-7|TRBV7-9|NA
CASSTQWPPYEQYF
>TRBJ2-1|TRBV2|NA
CASTLTSVWNEQFF
>TRBJ2-7|TRBV4-3|once
CASSQELSSTYSYEQYF
>TRBJ1-4|TRBV19|NA
CATAERGRSEKLFF
>TRBJ1-5|TRBV19|NA
CASSPGAVYRGSYNQPQHF